The T cell receptor beta chain described here comes from a study of post-analysis software for immune sequencing data. Included in the TCR beta cDNA libraries were unique molecular identifiers. Researchers reported around 510,000 cDNA molecules coming from about 1 to 10 million T cells. MiXCR, applied by TCRdb to the PCR reads, yields one record per CDR3 protein. The sample holds more than 450,000 distinct CDR3 sequences, 44% seen once. From germline, CDR1 is SGHDT and CDR2 YYEEEE. CDR3 length equals 16 residues. The V gene lost 4 bases and the J gene lost 6 bases, with 22 bases spanning the gap. Note on this clonotype: No antigen is known for it.

Study-level points and caveats: Five TRBV segments, including TRBV5-6, TRBV5-1 and TRBV20-1, were more frequent in patients than controls. The study found significantly lower normalized Chao1 diversity in multiple sclerosis patients than in controls.

The sample consisted of blood. The clonotype was recovered from a girl aged 5-17 years with multiple sclerosis. The rearrangement links TRBV5-6 to TRBJ1-1; the D is unclear. This chain's CDR3 is CASSPGFKGHNSEAFF. CDR3 DNA sequence: TGTGCCAGCAGCCCCGGGTTCAAGGGTCATAACTCTGAAGCTTTCTTT.